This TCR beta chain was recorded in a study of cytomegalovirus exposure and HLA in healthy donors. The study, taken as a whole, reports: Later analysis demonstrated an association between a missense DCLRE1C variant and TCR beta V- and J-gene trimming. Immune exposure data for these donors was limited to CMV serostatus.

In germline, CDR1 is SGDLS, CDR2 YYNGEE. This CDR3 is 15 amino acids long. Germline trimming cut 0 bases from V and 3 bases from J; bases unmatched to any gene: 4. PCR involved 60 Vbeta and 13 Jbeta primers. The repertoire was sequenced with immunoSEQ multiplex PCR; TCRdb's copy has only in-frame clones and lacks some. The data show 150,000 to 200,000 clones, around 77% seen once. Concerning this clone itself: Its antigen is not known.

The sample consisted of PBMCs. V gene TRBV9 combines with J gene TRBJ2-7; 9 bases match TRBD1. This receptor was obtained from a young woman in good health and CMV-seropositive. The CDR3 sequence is CASSVVGTGLYEQYF. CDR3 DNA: TGTGCCAGCAGCGTAGTTGGGACAGGGCTCTACGAGCAGTACTTC.